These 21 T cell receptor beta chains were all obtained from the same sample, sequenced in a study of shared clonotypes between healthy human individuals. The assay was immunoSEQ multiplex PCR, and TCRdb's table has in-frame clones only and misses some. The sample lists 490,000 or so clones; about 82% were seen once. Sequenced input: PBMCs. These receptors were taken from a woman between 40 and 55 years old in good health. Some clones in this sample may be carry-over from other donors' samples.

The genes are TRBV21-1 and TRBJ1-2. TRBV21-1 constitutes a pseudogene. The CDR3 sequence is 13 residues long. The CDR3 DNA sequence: TGTGCCAGCAGCCCTAGGGGGGGCTCTGGCTACACCTTC. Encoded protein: CASSPRGGSGYTF.

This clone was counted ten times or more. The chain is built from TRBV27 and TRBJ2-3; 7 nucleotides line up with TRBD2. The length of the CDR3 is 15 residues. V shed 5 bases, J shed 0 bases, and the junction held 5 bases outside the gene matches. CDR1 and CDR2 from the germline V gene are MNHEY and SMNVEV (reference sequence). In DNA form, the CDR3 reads TGTGCCAGCAGTCCGCGGACTAGTAGCACAGATACGCAGTATTTT. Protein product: CASSPRTSSTDTQYF.

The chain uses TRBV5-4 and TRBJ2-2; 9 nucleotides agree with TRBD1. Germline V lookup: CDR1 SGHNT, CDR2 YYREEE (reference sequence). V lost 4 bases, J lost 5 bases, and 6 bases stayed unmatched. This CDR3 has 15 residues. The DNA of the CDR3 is TGTGCCAGCAGCCCAGGGACAGGGACGACCGGGGAGCTGTTTTTT. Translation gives CASSPGTGTTGELFF.

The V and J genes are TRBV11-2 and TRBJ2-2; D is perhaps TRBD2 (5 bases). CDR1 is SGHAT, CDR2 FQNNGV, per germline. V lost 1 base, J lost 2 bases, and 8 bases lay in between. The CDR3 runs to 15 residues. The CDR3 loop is CASSLGPSNTGELFF. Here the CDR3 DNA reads TGTGCCAGCAGCTTAGGTCCTAGCAACACCGGGGAGCTGTTTTTT.

This CDR3 is CASSLFSGEKVNQPQHF. For the CDR3, the DNA is TGTGCCAGCAGTTTATTTTCAGGGGAAAAGGTCAATCAGCCCCAGCATTTT. This chain uses TRBV28 with TRBJ1-5, with D possibly matching TRBD1 (6 bases). The germline gives CDR1 MDHEN, CDR2 SYDVKM. This CDR3 has 17 amino acids. Trimming removed 1 base at V and 3 bases at J, with 16 bases between.

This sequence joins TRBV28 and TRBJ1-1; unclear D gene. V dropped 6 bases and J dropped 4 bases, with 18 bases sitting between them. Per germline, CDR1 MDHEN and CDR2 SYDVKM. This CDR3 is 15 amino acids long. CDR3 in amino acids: CASRKSGLGSTEAFF. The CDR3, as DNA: TGTGCCAGCAGGAAGTCGGGCCTCGGTAGCACTGAAGCTTTCTTT. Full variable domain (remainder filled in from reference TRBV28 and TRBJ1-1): DVKVTQSSRYLVKRTGEKVFLECVQDMDHENMFWYRQDPGLGLRLIYFSYDVKMKEKGDIPEGYSVSREKKERFSLILESASTNQTSMYLCASRKSGLGSTEAFFGQGTRLTVV.

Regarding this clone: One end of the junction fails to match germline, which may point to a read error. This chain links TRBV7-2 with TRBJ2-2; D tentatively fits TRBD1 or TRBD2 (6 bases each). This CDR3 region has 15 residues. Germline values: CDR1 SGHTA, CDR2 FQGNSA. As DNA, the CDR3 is TGTGCCAGCATCAAGGGGGGAACGAACACCGGGGAGCTGTCTTTT. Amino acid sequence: CASIKGGTNTGELSF.

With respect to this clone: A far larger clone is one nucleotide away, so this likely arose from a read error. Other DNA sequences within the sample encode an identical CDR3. CDR3 sequence reads: CASSLDRGSSYEQYF. DNA of the CDR3: TGTGCCAGCAGCCTAGACAGGGGAAGCTCCTACGAGCAGTACTTC. The chain carries TRBV14 and TRBJ2-5; the match to TRBD1 covers 8 bases. The J call is in doubt because the DNA end fits TRBJ2-7 better. The V gene's germline CDR1 is SGHDN and CDR2 FVKESK. This CDR3 contains 15 residues.

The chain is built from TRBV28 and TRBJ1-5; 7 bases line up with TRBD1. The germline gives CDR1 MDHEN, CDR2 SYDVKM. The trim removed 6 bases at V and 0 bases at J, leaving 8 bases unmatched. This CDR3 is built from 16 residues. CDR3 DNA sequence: TGTGCCAGCAGCTCGCCGGACAGGTATAGCAATCAGCCCCAGCATTTT. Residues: CASSSPDRYSNQPQHF.

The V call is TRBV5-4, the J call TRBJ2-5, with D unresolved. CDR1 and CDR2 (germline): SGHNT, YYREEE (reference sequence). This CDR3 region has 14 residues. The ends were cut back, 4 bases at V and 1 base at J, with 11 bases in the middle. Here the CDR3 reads CASSRGRLQETQYF. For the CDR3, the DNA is TGTGCCAGCAGCCGAGGTCGGCTCCAAGAGACCCAGTACTTC.

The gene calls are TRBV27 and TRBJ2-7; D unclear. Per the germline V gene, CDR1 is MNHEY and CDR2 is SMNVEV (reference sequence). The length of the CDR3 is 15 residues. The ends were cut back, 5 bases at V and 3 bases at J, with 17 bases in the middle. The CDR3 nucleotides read TGTGCCAGCAGTACACGGCCCGGCCCCCTCTACGAGCAGTACTTC. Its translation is CASSTRPGPLYEQYF.

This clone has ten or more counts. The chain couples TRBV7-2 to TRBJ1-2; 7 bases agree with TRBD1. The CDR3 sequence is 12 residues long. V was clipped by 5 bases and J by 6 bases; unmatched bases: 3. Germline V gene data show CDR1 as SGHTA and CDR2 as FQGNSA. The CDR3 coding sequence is TGTGCCAGCAGCCAGACAGGGCATGGCTACACCTTC. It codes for CASSQTGHGYTF. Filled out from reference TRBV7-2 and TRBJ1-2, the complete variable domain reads GAGVSQSPSNKVTEKGKDVELRCDPISGHTALYWYRQSLGQGLEFLIYFQGNSAPDKSGLPSDRFSAERTGGSVSTLTIQRTQQEDSAVYLCASSQTGHGYTFGSGTRLTVV.

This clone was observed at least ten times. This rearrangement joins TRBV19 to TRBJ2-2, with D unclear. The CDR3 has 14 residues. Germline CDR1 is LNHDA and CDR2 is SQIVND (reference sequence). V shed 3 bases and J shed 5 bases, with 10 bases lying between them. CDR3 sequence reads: CASSIIPWTGELFF. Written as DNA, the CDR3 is TGTGCCAGTAGTATTATACCCTGGACCGGGGAGCTGTTTTTT. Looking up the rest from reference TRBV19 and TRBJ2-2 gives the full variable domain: DGGITQSPKYLFRKEGQNVTLSCEQNLNHDAMYWYRQDPGQGLRLIYYSQIVNDFQKGDIAEGYSVSREKKESFPLTVTSAQKNPTAFYLCASSIIPWTGELFFGEGSRLTVL.

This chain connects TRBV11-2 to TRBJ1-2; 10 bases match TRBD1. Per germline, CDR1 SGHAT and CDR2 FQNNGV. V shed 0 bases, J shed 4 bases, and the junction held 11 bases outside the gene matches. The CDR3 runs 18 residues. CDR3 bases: TGTGCCAGCAGCTTAGATCTGTCTGCGACAGGGGGCGCCTATGGCTACACCTTC. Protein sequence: CASSLDLSATGGAYGYTF. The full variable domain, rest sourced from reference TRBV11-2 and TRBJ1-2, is EAGVAQSPRYKIIEKRQSVAFWCNPISGHATLYWYQQILGQGPKLLIQFQNNGVVDDSQLPKDRFSAERLKGVDSTLKIQPAKLEDSAVYLCASSLDLSATGGAYGYTFGSGTRLTVV.

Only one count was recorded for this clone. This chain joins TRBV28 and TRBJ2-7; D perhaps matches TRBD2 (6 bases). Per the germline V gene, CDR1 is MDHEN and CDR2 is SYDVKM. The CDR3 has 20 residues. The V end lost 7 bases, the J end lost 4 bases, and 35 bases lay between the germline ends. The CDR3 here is CASTSWQGRIIAGSLYEQYF. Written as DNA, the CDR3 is TGTGCCAGCACTTCTTGGCAGGGTCGAATTATTGCGGGGTCGCTTTACGAGCAGTACTTC. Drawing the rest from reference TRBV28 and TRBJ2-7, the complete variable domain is DVKVTQSSRYLVKRTGEKVFLECVQDMDHENMFWYRQDPGLGLRLIYFSYDVKMKEKGDIPEGYSVSREKKERFSLILESASTNQTSMYLCASTSWQGRIIAGSLYEQYFGPGTRLTVT.

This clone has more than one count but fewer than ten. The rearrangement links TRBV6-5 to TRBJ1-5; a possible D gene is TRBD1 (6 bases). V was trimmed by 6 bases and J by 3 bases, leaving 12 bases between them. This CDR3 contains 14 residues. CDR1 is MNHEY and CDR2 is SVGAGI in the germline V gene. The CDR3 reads CASSRGRNNQPQHF. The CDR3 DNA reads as TGTGCCAGCAGCAGGGGACGGAACAATCAGCCCCAGCATTTT.

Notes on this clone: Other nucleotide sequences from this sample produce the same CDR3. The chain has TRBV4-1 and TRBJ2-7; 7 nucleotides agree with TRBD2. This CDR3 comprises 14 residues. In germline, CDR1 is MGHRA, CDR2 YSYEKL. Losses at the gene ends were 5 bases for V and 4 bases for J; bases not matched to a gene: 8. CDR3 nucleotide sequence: TGCGCCAGCAGCTCCGAGCGGGATTATTACGAGCAGTACTTC. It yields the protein CASSSERDYYEQYF.

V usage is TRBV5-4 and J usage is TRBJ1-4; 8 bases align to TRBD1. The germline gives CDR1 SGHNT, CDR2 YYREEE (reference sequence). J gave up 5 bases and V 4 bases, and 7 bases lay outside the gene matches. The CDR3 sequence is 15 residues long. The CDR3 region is CASSDGQGGNEKLFF. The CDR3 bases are TGTGCCAGCAGCGACGGACAGGGAGGAAATGAAAAACTGTTTTTT.

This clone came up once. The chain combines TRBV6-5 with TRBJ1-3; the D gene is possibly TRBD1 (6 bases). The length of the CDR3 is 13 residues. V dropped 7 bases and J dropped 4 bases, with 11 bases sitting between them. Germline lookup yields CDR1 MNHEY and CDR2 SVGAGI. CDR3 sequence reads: CASIGTSGNTIYF. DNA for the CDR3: TGTGCCAGCATCGGGACATCAGGAAACACCATATATTTT.

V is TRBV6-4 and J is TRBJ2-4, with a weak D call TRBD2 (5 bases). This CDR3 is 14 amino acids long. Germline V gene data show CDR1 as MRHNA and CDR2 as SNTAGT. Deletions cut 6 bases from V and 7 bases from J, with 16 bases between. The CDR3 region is CASSADGNGNIQYF. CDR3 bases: TGTGCCAGCAGCGCTGACGGGAACGGGAACATTCAGTACTTC.

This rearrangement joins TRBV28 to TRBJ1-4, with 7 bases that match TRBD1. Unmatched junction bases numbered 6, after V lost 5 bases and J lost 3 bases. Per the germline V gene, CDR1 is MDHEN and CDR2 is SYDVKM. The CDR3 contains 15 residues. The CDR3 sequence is CASSTPGTANEKLFF. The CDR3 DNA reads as TGTGCCAGCAGTACCCCCGGGACAGCTAATGAAAAACTGTTTTTT.